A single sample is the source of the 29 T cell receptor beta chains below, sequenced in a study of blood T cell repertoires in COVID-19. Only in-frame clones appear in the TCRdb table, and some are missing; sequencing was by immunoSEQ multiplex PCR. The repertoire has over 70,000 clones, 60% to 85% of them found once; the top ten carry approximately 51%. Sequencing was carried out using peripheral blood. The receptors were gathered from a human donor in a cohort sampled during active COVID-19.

DNA for the CDR3: TGTGCCAGCAGCGTATCGACAGCCTGGATTTTCTTT. This codes for CASSVSTAWIFF. The gene calls are TRBV28 and TRBJ1-1, with D maybe TRBD1 (5 bases). CDR1 and CDR2 (germline): MDHEN, SYDVKM. The CDR3 totals 12 residues. Trimming removed 6 bases from V and 13 bases from J, with 18 bases in between.

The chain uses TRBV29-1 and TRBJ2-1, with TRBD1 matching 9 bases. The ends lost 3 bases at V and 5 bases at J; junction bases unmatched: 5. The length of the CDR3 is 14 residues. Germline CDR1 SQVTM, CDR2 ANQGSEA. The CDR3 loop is CSVDRTGVNNEQFF. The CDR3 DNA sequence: TGCAGCGTTGATAGGACAGGGGTGAACAATGAGCAGTTCTTC.

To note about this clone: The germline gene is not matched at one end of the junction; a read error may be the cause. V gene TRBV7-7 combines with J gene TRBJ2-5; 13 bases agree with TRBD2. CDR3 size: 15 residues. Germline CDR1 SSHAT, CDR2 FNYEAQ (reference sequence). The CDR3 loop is CASSRGTSGTETQYF. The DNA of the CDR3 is TGTGCTAGCAGCCGTGGGACTAGCGGGACAGAGACCCAGTACTTC.

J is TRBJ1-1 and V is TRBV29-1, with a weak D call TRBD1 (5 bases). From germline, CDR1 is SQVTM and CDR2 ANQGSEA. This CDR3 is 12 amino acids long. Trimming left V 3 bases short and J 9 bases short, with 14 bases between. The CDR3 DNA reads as TGCAGCGTTGAGAGCGGGGCAACTAAAGCTTTCTTT. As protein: CSVESGATKAFF.

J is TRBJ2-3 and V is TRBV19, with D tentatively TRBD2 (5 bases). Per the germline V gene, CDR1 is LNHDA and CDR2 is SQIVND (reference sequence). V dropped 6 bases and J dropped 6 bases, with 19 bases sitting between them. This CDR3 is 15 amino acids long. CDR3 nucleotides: TGTGCCAGTAGGCCGGGGAGACACTTACGGGATACGCAGTATTTT. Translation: CASRPGRHLRDTQYF. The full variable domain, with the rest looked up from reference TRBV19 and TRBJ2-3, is DGGITQSPKYLFRKEGQNVTLSCEQNLNHDAMYWYRQDPGQGLRLIYYSQIVNDFQKGDIAEGYSVSREKKESFPLTVTSAQKNPTAFYLCASRPGRHLRDTQYFGPGTRLTVL.

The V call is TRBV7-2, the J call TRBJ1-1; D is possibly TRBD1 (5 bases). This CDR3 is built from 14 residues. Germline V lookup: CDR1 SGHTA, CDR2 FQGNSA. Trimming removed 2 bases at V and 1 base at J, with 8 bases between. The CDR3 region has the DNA TGTGCCAGCAGCTTATTGGGGGGGAACACTGAAGCTTTCTTT. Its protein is CASSLLGGNTEAFF.

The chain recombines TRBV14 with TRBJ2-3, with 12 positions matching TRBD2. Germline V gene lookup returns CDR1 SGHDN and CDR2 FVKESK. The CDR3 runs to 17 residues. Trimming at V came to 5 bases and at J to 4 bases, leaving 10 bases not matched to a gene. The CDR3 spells CASSSSGRARWADTQYF. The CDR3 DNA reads TGTGCCAGCAGCTCTAGCGGGAGGGCCAGGTGGGCAGATACGCAGTATTTT.

The CDR3 loop is CASSASGFSGSGNTIYF. In nucleotides, the CDR3 is TGTGCCAGCAGTGCCTCCGGGTTTTCGGGCTCTGGAAACACCATATATTTT. The V and J genes are TRBV6-1 and TRBJ1-3; D is uncertain. This CDR3 has 17 amino acids. The V end lost 4 bases, the J end lost 0 bases, and 16 bases lay between the germline ends. Germline V gene sequence: CDR1 MNHNS, CDR2 SASEGT.

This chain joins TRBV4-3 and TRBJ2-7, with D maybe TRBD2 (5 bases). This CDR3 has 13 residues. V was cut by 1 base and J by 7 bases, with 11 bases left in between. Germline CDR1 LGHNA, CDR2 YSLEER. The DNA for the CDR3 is TGCGCCAGCAGCCAAGGTCTAGCTTATGAGCAGTACTTC. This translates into CASSQGLAYEQYF.

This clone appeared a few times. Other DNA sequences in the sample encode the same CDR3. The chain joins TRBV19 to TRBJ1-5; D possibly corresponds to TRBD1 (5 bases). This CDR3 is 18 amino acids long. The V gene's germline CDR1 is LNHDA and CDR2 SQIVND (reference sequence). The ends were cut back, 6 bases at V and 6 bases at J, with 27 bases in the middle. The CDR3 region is CASSQYAPTGGQGQPQHF. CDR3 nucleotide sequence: TGTGCCAGTAGCCAATATGCCCCAACGGGAGGGCAGGGTCAGCCCCAGCATTTT.

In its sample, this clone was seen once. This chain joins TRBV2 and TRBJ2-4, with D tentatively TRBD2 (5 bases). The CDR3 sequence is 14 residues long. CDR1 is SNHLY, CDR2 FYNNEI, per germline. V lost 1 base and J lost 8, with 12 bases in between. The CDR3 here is CASSEGGYWDIQYF. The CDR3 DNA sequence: TGTGCCAGCAGTGAAGGCGGGTATTGGGACATTCAGTACTTC. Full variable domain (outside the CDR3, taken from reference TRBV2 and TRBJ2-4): EPEVTQTPSHQVTQMGQEVILRCVPISNHLYFYWYRQILGQKVEFLVSFYNNEISEKSEIFDDQFSVERPDGSNFTLKIRSTKLEDSAMYFCASSEGGYWDIQYFGAGTRLSVL.

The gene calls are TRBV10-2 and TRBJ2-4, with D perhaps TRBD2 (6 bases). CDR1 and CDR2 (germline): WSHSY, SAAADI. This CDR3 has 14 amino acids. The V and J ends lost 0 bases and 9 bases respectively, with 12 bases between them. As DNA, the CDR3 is TGCGCCAGCAGTGAGTCGACACTAGCAGGCATTCAGTACTTC. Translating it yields CASSESTLAGIQYF.

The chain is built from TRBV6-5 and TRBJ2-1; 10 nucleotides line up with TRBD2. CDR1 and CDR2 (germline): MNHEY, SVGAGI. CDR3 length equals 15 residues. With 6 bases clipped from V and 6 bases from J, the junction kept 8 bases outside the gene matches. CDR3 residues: CASSQAGGPSNEQFF. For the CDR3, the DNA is TGTGCCAGCAGCCAAGCGGGAGGGCCCTCCAATGAGCAGTTCTTC.

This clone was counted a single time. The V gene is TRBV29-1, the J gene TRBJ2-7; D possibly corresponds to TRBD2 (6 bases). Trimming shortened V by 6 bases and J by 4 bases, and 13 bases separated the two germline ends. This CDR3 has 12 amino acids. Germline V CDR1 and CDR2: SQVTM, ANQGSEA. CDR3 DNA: TGCAGCGTAGCCGGGGGAGCTTACGAGCAGTACTTC. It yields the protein CSVAGGAYEQYF.

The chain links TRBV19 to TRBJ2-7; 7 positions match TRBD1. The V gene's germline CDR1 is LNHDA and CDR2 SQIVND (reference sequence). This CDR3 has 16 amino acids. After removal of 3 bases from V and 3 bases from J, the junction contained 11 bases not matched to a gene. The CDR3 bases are TGTGCCAGTAGTATCCACCGGACAGGCCCCCTCTACGAGCAGTACTTC. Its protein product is CASSIHRTGPLYEQYF.

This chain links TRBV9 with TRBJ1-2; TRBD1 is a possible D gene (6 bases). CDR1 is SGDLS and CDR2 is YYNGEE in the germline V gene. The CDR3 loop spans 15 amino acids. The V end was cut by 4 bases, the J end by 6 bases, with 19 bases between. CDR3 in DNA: TGTGCCAGCAGCCCCACAGGGCAGGGGAAGGATGGCTACACCTTC. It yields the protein CASSPTGQGKDGYTF.

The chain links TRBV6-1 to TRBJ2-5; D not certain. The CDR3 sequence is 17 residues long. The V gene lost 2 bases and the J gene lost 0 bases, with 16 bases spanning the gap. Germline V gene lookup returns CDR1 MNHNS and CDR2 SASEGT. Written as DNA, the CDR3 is TGTGCCAGCAGTGAAATGCGCAGAGGCCACAACCAAGAGACCCAGTACTTC. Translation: CASSEMRRGHNQETQYF.

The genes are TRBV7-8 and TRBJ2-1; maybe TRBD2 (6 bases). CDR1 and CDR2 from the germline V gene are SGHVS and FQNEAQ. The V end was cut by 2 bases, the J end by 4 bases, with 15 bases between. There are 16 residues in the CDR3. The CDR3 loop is CASSLISGKGYNEQFF. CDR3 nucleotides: TGTGCCAGCAGCTTAATTAGCGGTAAGGGTTACAATGAGCAGTTCTTC.

The DNA of the CDR3 is TGTGCCAGCAGACCGACGACAGGACTGAACACTGAAGCTTTCTTT. This gives the protein CASRPTTGLNTEAFF. This sequence joins TRBV28 and TRBJ1-1, with D maybe TRBD1 (6 bases). V was pared by 6 bases and J by 0 bases, with 14 bases between. CDR1 and CDR2 from the germline V gene are MDHEN and SYDVKM. CDR3 length equals 15 residues.

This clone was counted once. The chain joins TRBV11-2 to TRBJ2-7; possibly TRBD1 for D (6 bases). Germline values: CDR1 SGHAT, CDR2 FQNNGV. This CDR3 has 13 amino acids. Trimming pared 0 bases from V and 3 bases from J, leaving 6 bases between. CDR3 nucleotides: TGTGCCAGCAGCTTAGAACAGGGCTACGAGCAGTACTTC. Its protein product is CASSLEQGYEQYF.

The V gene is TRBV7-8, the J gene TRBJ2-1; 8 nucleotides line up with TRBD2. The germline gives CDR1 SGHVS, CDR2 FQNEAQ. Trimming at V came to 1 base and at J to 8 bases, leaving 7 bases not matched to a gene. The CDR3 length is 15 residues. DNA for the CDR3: TGTGCCAGCAGCTTAGAGACTAGCGATAAGGATGAGCAGTTCTTC. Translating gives CASSLETSDKDEQFF.

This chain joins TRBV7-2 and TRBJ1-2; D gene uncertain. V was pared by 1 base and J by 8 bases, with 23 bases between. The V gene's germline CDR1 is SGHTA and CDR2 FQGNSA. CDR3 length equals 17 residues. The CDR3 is CASSLDRPKSNPRGYTF. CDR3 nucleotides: TGTGCCAGCAGCTTAGATCGGCCAAAAAGTAATCCTAGAGGCTACACCTTC.

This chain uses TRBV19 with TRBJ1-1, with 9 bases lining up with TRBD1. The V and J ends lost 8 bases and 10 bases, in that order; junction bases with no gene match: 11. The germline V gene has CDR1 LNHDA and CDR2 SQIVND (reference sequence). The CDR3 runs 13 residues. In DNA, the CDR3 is TGTGCCAGTTCTGACAGGGGGAGTTCGGGAGCTTTCTTT. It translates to CASSDRGSSGAFF.

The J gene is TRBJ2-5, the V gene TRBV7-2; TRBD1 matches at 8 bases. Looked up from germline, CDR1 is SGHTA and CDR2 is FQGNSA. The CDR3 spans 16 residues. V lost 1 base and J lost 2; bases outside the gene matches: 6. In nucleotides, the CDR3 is TGTGCCAGCAGCTTAGGTGCAGGGGGCTTGCAAGAGACCCAGTACTTC. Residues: CASSLGAGGLQETQYF.

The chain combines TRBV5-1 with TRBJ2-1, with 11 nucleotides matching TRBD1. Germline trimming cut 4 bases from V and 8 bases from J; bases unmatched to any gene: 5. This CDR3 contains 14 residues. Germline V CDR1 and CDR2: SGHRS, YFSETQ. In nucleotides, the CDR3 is TGCGCCAGCAGCCCCGGACAGGGGGCGCATGAGCAGTTCTTC. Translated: CASSPGQGAHEQFF.

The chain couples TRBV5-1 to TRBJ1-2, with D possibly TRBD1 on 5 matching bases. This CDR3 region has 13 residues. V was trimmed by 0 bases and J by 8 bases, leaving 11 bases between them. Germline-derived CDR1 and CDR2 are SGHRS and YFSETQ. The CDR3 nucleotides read TGCGCCAGCAGCTTGGATGGGGCGGGGGGCTACACCTTC. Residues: CASSLDGAGGYTF.

The CDR3 reads CASSPWTSGGSYNEQFF. The CDR3 DNA follows: TGCGCCAGCAGCCCTTGGACTAGCGGGGGCTCCTACAATGAGCAGTTCTTC. J is TRBJ2-1 and V is TRBV5-1; 13 positions match TRBD2. The V gene's germline CDR1 is SGHRS and CDR2 YFSETQ. This CDR3 comprises 17 residues. The V gene end was trimmed by 4 bases and the J gene end by 0 bases; junction bases not matched to a gene: 4.

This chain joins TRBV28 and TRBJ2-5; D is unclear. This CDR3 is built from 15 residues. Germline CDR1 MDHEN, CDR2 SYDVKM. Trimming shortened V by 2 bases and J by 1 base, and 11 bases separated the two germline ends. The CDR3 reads CASSLVGGLQETQYF. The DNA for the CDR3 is TGTGCCAGCAGTTTAGTCGGCGGCCTCCAAGAGACCCAGTACTTC. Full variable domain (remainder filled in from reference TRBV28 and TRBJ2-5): DVKVTQSSRYLVKRTGEKVFLECVQDMDHENMFWYRQDPGLGLRLIYFSYDVKMKEKGDIPEGYSVSREKKERFSLILESASTNQTSMYLCASSLVGGLQETQYFGPGTRLLVL.

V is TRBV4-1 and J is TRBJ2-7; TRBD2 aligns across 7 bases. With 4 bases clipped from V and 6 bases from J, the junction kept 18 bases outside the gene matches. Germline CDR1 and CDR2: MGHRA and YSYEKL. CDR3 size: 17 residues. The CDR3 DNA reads TGCGCCAGCAGCCTAACTCCTTCCCGGGACTACCCATTCGAGCAGTACTTC. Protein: CASSLTPSRDYPFEQYF.